This is a list of T cell receptor beta chains from one sample in a study of T cell responses to AZD1222 COVID-19 vaccine. Measured with immunoSEQ multiplex PCR; TCRdb has only the in-frame clones, and not every one. The sample yields under 95,000 clones, around nine tenths seen once. The sequences come from peripheral blood, collected 28 days after the second AZD1222 dose. The receptors here all came from an adult who received the AZD1222 COVID-19 vaccine. CDR3s leave out the opening cysteine and the closing phenylalanine or tryptophan.

J gene | V gene | CDR3 protein
TRBJ1-1 | TRBV7-3 | ASSLDRTAEAF
TRBJ2-3 | TRBV3-1/TRBV3-2 | ASSPREQGALEDTQY
TRBJ1-5 | TRBV28 | ASSSDRGGQPQH
TRBJ1-5 | TRBV5-1 | ASSPGTPADQPQH
TRBJ2-5 | TRBV27 | ASSYRETQY
TRBJ2-3 | TRBV28 | ASSQGGVGDTQY
TRBJ1-1 | TRBV4-1 | ASSPTGPTEAF
TRBJ2-7 | TRBV24-1 | ATSDIPGEQY
TRBJ1-1 | TRBV3-1/TRBV3-2 | ASSQDWVSPEAF
TRBJ2-5 | TRBV4-3 | ASSPLRSGDPRETQY
TRBJ2-6 | TRBV7-2 | ASSFRGGTGHSGANVLT
TRBJ1-1 | TRBV18 | ASSPTWADDNTEAF
TRBJ1-4 | TRBV5-1 | ASSLWTGRNEKLF
TRBJ2-7 | TRBV5-6 | ASTVPLGTGIDEQY
TRBJ1-5 | TRBV27 | ASSLLRNQPQH